This T cell receptor (beta chain) was identified in a study of T cell changes during pregnancy in multiple sclerosis. Sequencing was performed with immunoSEQ multiplex PCR; in TCRdb, only in-frame clones are kept and a portion is missing. Of approximately 100,000 clones in the sample, 85% to 95% were seen once. V dropped 2 bases and J dropped 0; count of bases not matched to a gene: 5. The CDR3 totals 19 residues. In germline, CDR1 is ENHRY, CDR2 SYGVKD. Specimen: peripheral blood, collected after pregnancy. This TCR was recovered from a female donor with multiple sclerosis, enrolled in a pregnancy study. This chain joins TRBV10-3 and TRBJ2-1, with 15 bases fitting TRBD2. CDR3: CAISEGGLAGGISYNEQFF. CDR3 DNA: TGTGCCATCAGTGAGGGGGGACTAGCGGGAGGCATCTCCTACAATGAGCAGTTCTTC.